This is a list of T cell receptor beta chains from one sample in a study of blood T cell repertoires in COVID-19. This table comes from immunoSEQ multiplex PCR, and its TCRdb copy is limited to in-frame clones, with some not included. The sample lists a few hundred thousand clones; about 87% were seen once. Sequencing was done on a sample of peripheral blood. Source of these receptors: a man aged 60-69 years who had recovered from COVID-19. Each CDR3 is given without its conserved first and last residue. Fields, in order: J gene, V gene, CDR3 length, CDR3 protein.

TRBJ2-5,TRBV5-1,12,ASTRTGGQETQY
TRBJ1-2,TRBV4-1,15,ASSQRGTQLANYGYT
TRBJ2-3,TRBV6-5,10,ASRTSVGTQY
TRBJ1-2,TRBV2,10,ASPITEGGYT
TRBJ1-2,TRBV15,12,ATSRDNGAVAHT
TRBJ2-7,TRBV7-9,13,ASSKKGGQDYEQY
TRBJ2-2,TRBV5-1,15,ASSLKGTEKNTGELF
TRBJ2-1,TRBV3-1/TRBV3-2,12,ASSQGRSYNEQF
TRBJ2-2,TRBV24-1,14,ATSDLTRDLTGELF
TRBJ1-2,TRBV7-2,15,ASSLGGNREANYGYT
TRBJ2-1,TRBV6-5,10,ASRPGQAEQF
TRBJ2-5,TRBV7-2,17,ASSLVAPGLAGVQETQY
TRBJ2-7,TRBV3-1/TRBV3-2,13,ASSHRGAKPYEQY
TRBJ1-5,TRBV6-6,11,ASTSPPPQPQH
TRBJ2-7,TRBV4-2,14,ASSQEPGGFSYEQY
TRBJ2-5,TRBV24-1,12,ATSAFDSQETQY
TRBJ1-3,TRBV5-1,12,ASSLADRGNTIY
TRBJ2-7,TRBV12-3/TRBV12-4,11,ASSLAGQYEQY
TRBJ2-7,TRBV9,14,ASSVAEPGQGYEQY
TRBJ1-1,TRBV29-1,12,SVAKTGMNTEAF
TRBJ1-2,TRBV12-3/TRBV12-4,11,ASSLTPPGSYT